Included here is one T cell receptor (beta chain) sequence, with context. Its recognized antigen is unknown. From the cysteine up to the phenylalanine, the CDR3 has a length of 15 residues. Just the 45-base CDR3 DNA is kept, in frame starting at base 1. The germline V gene (reference sequence) gives CDR1 as MNHEY and CDR2 as SMNVEV. Between the V and J ends, shortened by 6 bases and 5 bases respectively, the junction contains 18 bases. This entry belongs to a study of cytomegalovirus exposure and HLA in healthy donors (dated by TCRdb to 2015 to 2018). Background on the whole study: According to an earlier analysis of 587 of the donors, 150 million to 200 million T cells yielded roughly 100 million unique TCR beta sequences and roughly 280 Gb of sequence data. The study aimed to test whether signatures of past pathogen exposure could be identified by cataloging public T cell receptors. A later genetic analysis took genome-wide SNP genotypes for about 55% of the 666 donors and used that subset as a discovery cohort. An earlier analysis of around 540 of the donors applied high-throughput TCR beta sequencing to assess whether each TCR beta V gene segment acted as functional or pseudogenic. In addition to the first cohort of 666 subjects, a separate validation cohort of about 120 different subjects was used. In a later analysis, previously published TCR beta repertoires from fewer than 750 donors were re-analyzed and high-resolution HLA genotyping was added so that TCR occurrence patterns could be studied. Among 300 to 450 genotyped donors of the cohort, an average of 235,054 unique TCR beta nucleotide sequences were sequenced per donor, around a sixth of them non-productive. The T cell repertoires of 666 subjects were profiled by immunosequencing and related to cytomegalovirus serostatus. To predict cytomegalovirus infection status, the study brought together high-throughput TCR immunosequencing, statistical association of individual TCRs with disease status, and machine learning. Roughly 320 gigabases of sequencing data and about 92 million unique TCR sequences made up an early release that covered under 750 HLA-typed donors. Because of strong linkage in the cohort, five DR-DQ haplotypes were treated as single units for association and clustering. Typing coverage varied by locus: about 629-640 donors for A, B, C, DRB1 and DQB1; approximately 560 for DQA1; about 590 for DPA1; fewer than 480 for DPB1. All discovery cohort repertoires had been generated using a single sequencing platform. HLA typing covered class I and class II loci at four-digit resolution. Donor age, sex, ethnicity and CMV serostatus were collected together with the repertoire data. Among the 398 genotyped donors, approximately 81% belonged to the genetic ancestry cluster associated with self-reported Caucasian donors. The later analysis used no new phenotypic data to find candidate immune exposures, relying instead on TCR beta sequences and their occurrence across donors.

The cohort was made up of several hundred healthy bone marrow donors. Cohort members were all nominally healthy when sampled, although unrecorded immune exposures were likely present. The donor tested CMV seronegative and was one of the 352 seronegative cohort members. Each donor provided a peripheral blood sample, and peripheral blood mononuclear cells were used for TCR beta sequencing. The Qiagen DNeasy Blood Extraction Kit was used to extract genomic DNA from the blood cell samples. Paper-wide results and their limitations: In an earlier analysis of around 600 of the donors, most TCR beta V segments were observed in productive rearrangements about 87% or about 30% of the time, broadly matching IMGT annotations. The classifier was reported to diagnose cytomegalovirus status with high specificity and sensitivity in both the original and validation cohorts. Several of the top co-occurrence clusters appeared to be linked to parvovirus B19, influenza, CMV and Epstein-Barr virus, according to a later analysis. Compared with the 666-donor mean, donors in an Asian-associated ancestry cluster had fewer N-insertions in productive TCRs, according to a later genetic analysis. In a later analysis, TCR association rates were found to vary across HLA loci, with the most associated TCRs seen for DRB1 alleles and the fewest for HLA-C alleles. It was suggested by the authors that the approach could potentially be generalized to other disease states and immunological phenotypes. HLA typing was unavailable for some donors at each locus, so association tests used only the typed subset. A total of about 150 TCR beta chains were listed by the study as associated with cytomegalovirus. Sequencing depth was assumed to be roughly uniform across donors in the presence/absence analyses, though that assumption may not hold. In this cohort, only TCR beta chains were sequenced, and detectable features were limited by the absence of alpha or paired-chain data. The 87-base-pair reads could not distinguish some IMGT-functional V segments, including TRBV6-2 and TRBV6-3, so those segments were excluded. Strong co-occurrence of HLA alleles, especially DR and DQ, made assigning TCR associations to individual alleles difficult. A later genetic analysis associated a missense DCLRE1C variant with V-gene and J-gene trimming of TCR beta chains, and an independent cohort replicated the association. A further reported finding was that TCR beta sequences accurately predicted the HLA-A and HLA-B alleles for most subjects in the first cohort. Compared with equally common non-associated chains, HLA-associated TCR beta chains in a later analysis were more clonally expanded and had lower generation probabilities. A few of the identified cytomegalovirus-associated TCR beta chains were confirmed in vitro to be specific for cytomegalovirus antigens. In a later analysis, most CMV-associated TCR beta chains were found to appear HLA-restricted, with HLA associations seemingly driven largely by CMV exposure. A cluster of highly shared sequence variants was judged likely to be a technical artifact of the sequencing pipeline. Because counts were too low, some 17 rarely observed V segments, including chromosome 9 orphons, were excluded from the earlier analysis of several hundred of the donors. At a false discovery rate of 0.05, a later analysis linked under 20,000 TCR beta sequences to specific HLA alleles. Linkage disequilibrium might explain the correlated functional status among segregating V segments, but an unknown experimental factor could not be excluded. CMV serostatus was the only immune exposure information available for the cohort. While some public TCRs were present in many individuals, most TCR sequences turned up only very rarely across donors.

The method behind the library was the immunoSEQ multiplex PCR assay. The multiplex PCR relied on a mix of 60 forward primers for TCR Vbeta segments and 13 reverse primers for TCR Jbeta segments. Amplification of the CDR3 region of rearranged TCR beta genes was performed with a multiplex PCR assay on genomic DNA. The Illumina HiSeq System was used to sequence the amplified TCR beta libraries as 87-base-pair reads. The authors' analysis ran thus. A later analysis counted about 80 million unique TCR beta chains across the 550 to 750 repertoires, and roughly 9.9 million of these chains were shared by at least two donors. A nearest-neighbor algorithm error-corrected the raw reads and collapsed the reads into unique sequences, merging closely related sequences to remove PCR and sequencing errors. V, D and J gene segments were assigned by aligning CDR3 sequences to IMGT reference sequences. Each retained sequence needed at least a six-nucleotide match to both a V gene segment and a J gene segment. Rearrangements were called productive when the CDR3 lacked stop codons and stayed in frame with V and J; all others were non-productive. CDR3 was defined by IMGT convention, running from the second conserved V-encoded cysteine to the conserved J-encoded phenylalanine. Sequences without an unambiguous match to a single V gene segment were excluded from the earlier analysis of about 600 of the donors. In an earlier analysis of several hundred of the donors, V segments were called functional above 56.7% productive rearrangements and were called segregating when the between-donor standard deviation exceeded 5%. A statistical classification framework was developed to diagnose cytomegalovirus status using the catalog of TCR beta chain sequences. In a later analysis, V and J genes were assigned by comparing TCR nucleotide sequences against IMGT/GENE-DB human TR gene sequences. The TCRdist pipeline was used in a later analysis to assign CDR3 sequences and most-parsimonious VDJ recombination scenarios. In a later analysis, each TCR beta chain was defined by its CDR3 amino acid sequence together with its V-gene family, and reads without a unique V-gene family were excluded. A later analysis removed roughly 590 highly shared, low-generation-probability nucleotide sequences to deal with suspected cross-contamination and a sequencing artifact. For each public chain, a later analysis derived a clonal expansion index from normalized ranks of inferred template counts within each repertoire. A later analysis computed generation probabilities with a VDJ recombination model fitted to out-of-frame rearrangements, and checked the results against IGoR. In a later analysis, TCR-TCR, TCR-HLA and TCR-CMV co-occurrence was scored with hypergeometric tests, and a repertoire-size bias correction was applied to TCR pairs. False discovery rates were estimated in a later analysis by permuting HLA or CMV assignments 20 times. In a later analysis, co-occurring TCRs were grouped with DBSCAN, and TCRdist sequence similarity was added when clustering was performed within HLA-allele-positive subsets. Co-occurrence clustering excluded repertoires with fewer than 30,000 or more than 120,000 public chains, plus five with anomalous nucleotide sharing. TCRdb took this table from immuneACCESS and kept in-frame rearrangements with V and J called. Such tables lack part of the clones; where checked against another copy, unresolved V genes explain under half of the gap, and the rest is unexplained. V and J calls and clone size follow that table, whereas D and trimming were derived from the DNA. This specimen's table enumerates more than 60,000 clones. The ten largest clones capture around a sixth of the sample.

The sequenced material came from PBMCs. Recombination linked TRBV27 to TRBJ2-3; possibly the D gene is TRBD2, per 6 matching bases. The TCR comes from a boy between 5 and 17 years old in good health and CMV-seronegative. The sequenced DNA: TGTGCCAGCAGCGTTGGGACTGCTCTGGGAGATACGCAGTATTTT. This sequence encodes CASSVGTALGDTQYF.